This TCR beta chain comes out of a study of beta chain features in type 1 diabetes. Expressed TCRB transcripts were sequenced after all isolated RNA was converted to cDNA. This table comes from immunoSEQ multiplex PCR, and its TCRdb copy is limited to in-frame clones, with some not included. The sample lists fewer than 250,000 clones, 14% occurring once. This clone was seen only a few times. The sample carries other DNA sequences with the same CDR3. Germline CDR1 and CDR2: MNHEY and SVGAGI. Trimming shortened V by 0 bases and J by 6 bases, and 6 bases separated the two germline ends. The CDR3 consists of 13 residues. Every participating donor gave one draw, a heparinised blood sample averaging about 100 mL. Via CD45RO/CCR7/CD25/CD127/CD95/CD27, cells of the CD4+ naive, central memory, regulatory and stem cell-like memory subsets were sorted.

Sequencing was carried out using naive CD4+ T cells from blood. The TCR originated in a woman aged 40-49 years in good health. The gene calls are TRBV6-5 and TRBJ1-5, with D perhaps matching TRBD1 (5 bases). CDR3 nucleotides: TGTGCCAGCAGTTACTCAAGGGGTCAGCCCCAGCATTTT. Protein: CASSYSRGQPQHF.